This entry lists 2 T cell receptor beta chains sequenced from one sample in a study of blood T cell repertoires in COVID-19. The assay was immunoSEQ multiplex PCR, and TCRdb's table has in-frame clones only and misses some. The sample lists roughly 140,000 clones, approximately 78% occurring once. The specimen sequenced was peripheral blood. The source of these receptors is a woman at least 80 years old with acute or convalescent COVID-19.

This chain connects TRBV28 to TRBJ1-2; TRBD1 is a possible D gene (6 bases). The CDR3 is 12 amino acids. CDR1 is MDHEN, CDR2 SYDVKM, per germline. V was trimmed by 5 bases and J by 9 bases, leaving 13 bases between them. The CDR3 here is CASSVSRDSYTF. For the CDR3, the DNA is TGTGCCAGCAGTGTCAGCCGGGACAGCTACACCTTC.

The chain recombines TRBV3-1 (or the pseudogene TRBV3-2) with TRBJ2-1; 13 positions agree with TRBD2. The germline gives CDR1 LGHDT, CDR2 YNNKEL (reference sequence). There are 16 residues in the CDR3. The trim removed 6 bases at V and 7 bases at J, leaving 9 bases unmatched. As DNA, the CDR3 is TGTGCCAGCAGTCGCCGGGGACTAGCGGGGAAGAATGAGCAGTTCTTC. The encoded protein is CASSRRGLAGKNEQFF.